These T cell receptor beta chains were read from a single sample in a study of read filtering for tumor transcriptome and immune sequencing. From the reads, TCRdb called clonotypes with MiXCR, one entry per CDR3 protein. The data hold 37,000 or so distinct CDR3 sequences, with roughly an eighth observed a single time. The sequencing input was a population of CD138-negative cells sorted from bone marrow. These receptors all come from a donor at least 40 years old with multiple myeloma. The CDR3 runs from the conserved cysteine through the conserved F or W. Fields, in order: clone size, J gene, V gene, D gene, CDR3 DNA, CDR3 protein. The D gene is left open where the match is weak. Clone size is stated in some rows and not others, as once, few, many or a class when expanded.

many,TRBJ2-1,TRBV3-1,TRBD2,TGTGCCAGCAGCCAGGGGAGAGTAGCGGGCTACAATGAGCAGTTCTTC,CASSQGRVAGYNEQFF
.,TRBJ2-2,TRBV5-1,.,TGCGCCAGCAGCTTGGGAGCGAACACCGGGGAGCTGTTTTTT,CASSLGANTGELFF
.,TRBJ2-5,TRBV5-1,.,TGCGCCAGCAGCTTGGTTCGCCGACAAGAGACCCAGTACTTC,CASSLVRRQETQYF
many,TRBJ2-5,TRBV7-9,.,TGTGCCAGCAGCTCCAGCAGGGGAGAGACCCAGTACTTC,CASSSSRGETQYF
many,TRBJ1-5,TRBV20-1,.,TGCAGTGCTAGAGCGGGACAAGCCTACAGCAATCAGCCCCAGCATTTT,CSARAGQAYSNQPQHF
many,TRBJ2-1,TRBV7-9,TRBD1,TGTGCCAGCAGCTCAGTGAAGGCAGGGGGCTACAATGAGCAGTTCTTC,CASSSVKAGGYNEQFF
many,TRBJ2-1,TRBV5-4,.,TGTGCCAGCAGCGGGGGGCTGAGGGCGAATGAGCAGTTCTTC,CASSGGLRANEQFF
.,TRBJ1-1,TRBV18,.,TGTGCCAGCTCACCACCCTGGCACCGGGGAACGGTGGACACTGAAGCTTTCTTT,CASSPPWHRGTVDTEAFF
.,TRBJ2-5,TRBV30,TRBD2,TGTGCCTGGAGTGTACGGACTAGCGGGAGTGGTAACTTC,CAWSVRTSGSGNF
many,TRBJ2-7,TRBV4-2,.,TGTGCCAGCAGCCAAGATCATCCTGGGGTCTCCTACGAGCAGTACTTC,CASSQDHPGVSYEQYF
.,TRBJ2-2,TRBV10-3,.,TGTGCCATCAGTGACCTCCGGGACTTTTTCGACACCGGGGAGCTGTTTTTT,CAISDLRDFFDTGELFF
many,TRBJ2-2,TRBV11-3,.,TGTGCCAGCAGCCACGGAGTCGGGGAGCTGTTTTTT,CASSHGVGELFF
many,TRBJ2-1,TRBV20-1,TRBD1,TGCAGTGCTAGTAAAGCCGGGACAGGCTCGGATGAGCAGTTCTTC,CSASKAGTGSDEQFF
many,TRBJ2-3,TRBV20-1,TRBD1,TGCAGTGCTACCGGGACAGGGCGGTCAGATACGCAGTATTTT,CSATGTGRSDTQYF
many,TRBJ1-4,TRBV7-2,.,TGTGCCAGCAGCTCACCCACAGGGAAAAAACTGTTTTTT,CASSSPTGKKLFF
many,TRBJ2-2,TRBV7-9,TRBD1,TGTGCCAGCAGGGGGGGACAGGGGAACACCGGGGAGCTGTTTTTT,CASRGGQGNTGELFF
many,TRBJ2-3,TRBV7-2,TRBD2,TGTGCCACCACCACGGGGGGACCGGGAGGGTACACAGATACGCAGTATTTT,CATTTGGPGGYTDTQYF
many,TRBJ2-1,TRBV19,TRBD2,TGTGCCAGTAGCTCGGGACTAGCGGGATCGTTTGAGCAGTTCTTC,CASSSGLAGSFEQFF
many,TRBJ2-1,TRBV6-2/TRBV6-3,.,TGTGCCAGCAGTTACTCGGGGTCCTACAATGAGCAGTTCTTC,CASSYSGSYNEQFF
many,TRBJ1-1,TRBV6-2/TRBV6-3,.,TGTGCTAAAATAAGGGCGCGCGGCACTGAAGCTTTCTTT,CAKIRARGTEAFF
many,TRBJ2-1,TRBV11-2,.,TGTGCCAGCAGTCAGTCAAGGAATGAGCAGTTCTTC,CASSQSRNEQFF
many,TRBJ2-1,TRBV6-2/TRBV6-3,.,TGTGCCACCGCACGGCGTAGACTTGAGCAGTTCTTC,CATARRRLEQFF
many,TRBJ2-7,TRBV9,.,TGTGCCAGCAGCCCGGGAAGCCCCTACGAGCAGTACTTC,CASSPGSPYEQYF
many,TRBJ2-1,TRBV20-1,TRBD1,TGCAGTGCTAGAGGGGACAGATTCTACAATGAGCAGTTCTTC,CSARGDRFYNEQFF
many,TRBJ2-3,TRBV20-1,.,TGCAGTGCTAGAGAAGTTAGCTGGGCGGATACGCAGTATTTT,CSAREVSWADTQYF
many,TRBJ2-1,TRBV20-1,.,TGCAGTGCTAGTAGGGACGCCCGAGGGAATGAGCAGTTCTTC,CSASRDARGNEQFF
many,TRBJ2-5,TRBV7-9,TRBD1,TGTGCCAGCAGCCTCAGGGACAGGGAGACCCAGTACTTC,CASSLRDRETQYF
many,TRBJ1-5,TRBV2,.,TGTGCCTTCAAAGGTGGATTAAATCAGCCCCAGCATTTT,CAFKGGLNQPQHF
many,TRBJ2-2,TRBV7-2,.,TGTGCCAGCAGCTTAATTCACAACACCGGGGAGCTGTTTTTT,CASSLIHNTGELFF
.,TRBJ2-7,TRBV29-1,TRBD2,TGCAGCGTCGTCTCCGGGCTAGCGGGAGTAGGGGAGCAGTACTTC,CSVVSGLAGVGEQYF
.,TRBJ2-7,TRBV6-2/TRBV6-3,TRBD1,TGTGCCAGCAGGTGGACAGGGAGTTTCTACGAGCAGTACTTC,CASRWTGSFYEQYF
many,TRBJ2-3,TRBV20-1,.,TGCAGTGCTGAGGGCCCGGGAGCAGATACGCAGTATTTT,CSAEGPGADTQYF
many,TRBJ1-1,TRBV12-3/TRBV12-4,.,TGTGCCAGCAGATTTGGACGGGTTGAAGGAGCTGAAGCTTTCTTT,CASRFGRVEGAEAFF
many,TRBJ2-1,TRBV9,TRBD2,TGTGCCAGCAGCGTCGGGACTAGCGGGAGTCCCAATGAGCAGTTCTTC,CASSVGTSGSPNEQFF
many,TRBJ2-1,TRBV19,TRBD2,TGTGCCAGTAGTAAGGGACTAGCGGGAGTAGTAGGGAATGAGCAGTTCTTC,CASSKGLAGVVGNEQFF
many,TRBJ1-5,TRBV6-5,TRBD1,TGTGCCAGCAGTTTTGGACAGGGGAGTCAGCCCCAGCATTTT,CASSFGQGSQPQHF
many,TRBJ2-3,TRBV5-1,TRBD1,TGCGCCAGCAGCTCTGGACAGGGGGCAGATACGCAGTATTTT,CASSSGQGADTQYF
few,TRBJ2-1,TRBV20-1,.,TGCAGTGGCGGCGGCGGCAGGGGATCCTACAATGAGCAGTTCTTC,CSGGGGRGSYNEQFF
few,TRBJ2-1,TRBV12-5,.,TGTGCTAGTGGTGAAGGGGCTGGGTACAATGAGCAGTTCTTC,CASGEGAGYNEQFF
few,TRBJ2-1,TRBV11-2,TRBD2,TGTGCCAGCAGCTTAGTTAGCGGGAGGGTTGGCAATGAGCAGTTCTTC,CASSLVSGRVGNEQFF
many,TRBJ2-1,TRBV4-2,.,TGTGCCAGCAGGCAAAATTATAATGAGCAGTTCTTC,CASRQNYNEQFF
many,TRBJ2-1,TRBV28,.,TGTGCCAGCAGTTTAGAGCGGGACAGGCAGTTCTTC,CASSLERDRQFF
many,TRBJ2-7,TRBV20-1,.,TGCAGTGCTAGAGATTCAGGGCGGGGTATCATCGGATACGAGCAGTACTTC,CSARDSGRGIIGYEQYF
many,TRBJ2-7,TRBV28,.,TGTGCCAGCAGGGACACCTACGAGCAGTACTTC,CASRDTYEQYF
many,TRBJ2-2,TRBV7-3,TRBD1,TGTGCCAGCAGCCCGATACAGGGGACCGGGGAGCTGTTTTTT,CASSPIQGTGELFF
many,TRBJ2-7,TRBV7-6,.,TGTGCCAGCAGCTTAACCGATTTCAGCTCCTACGAGCAGTACTTC,CASSLTDFSSYEQYF
many,TRBJ2-3,TRBV4-2,.,TGTGCCAGCAGCCAAGATCTATCGGACGATACGCAGTATTTT,CASSQDLSDDTQYF
many,TRBJ1-1,TRBV27,TRBD1,TGTGCCAGCAGTTCCTGGACAGGCGACTTGAACACTGAAGCTTTCTTT,CASSSWTGDLNTEAFF
many,TRBJ1-5,TRBV15,.,TGTGCCACCAGCAGAGATTATAGGCAGGATGAACAGCCCCAGCATTTT,CATSRDYRQDEQPQHF
many,TRBJ1-4,TRBV7-2,.,TGTGCCAGCAGCCAGAGGGGAGGGGCGGAAAAACTGTTTTTT,CASSQRGGAEKLFF
many,TRBJ1-1,TRBV5-1,.,TGCGCCAGCAGCTTGTCTGGGACCGCTGAAGCTTTCTTT,CASSLSGTAEAFF
many,TRBJ2-5,TRBV12-3/TRBV12-4,.,TGTGCCAGCACCCTCCAAGAGACCCAGTACTTC,CASTLQETQYF
many,TRBJ2-3,TRBV2,.,TGTGCCAGCAGTGACGGGCAGGGAAGCGCAGATACGCAGTATTTT,CASSDGQGSADTQYF
many,TRBJ2-4,TRBV6-1,.,TGTGCCAGCAGCCAAAGTCCTTGGGGCATTCAGTACTTC,CASSQSPWGIQYF
.,TRBJ2-2,TRBV18,.,TGTGCCAGCTCACCCGGGACGAGCAACACCGGGGAGCTGTTTTTT,CASSPGTSNTGELFF
many,TRBJ2-7,TRBV12-3/TRBV12-4,.,TGTGCCAGCAGTGCCGACTACTACGAGCAGTACTTC,CASSADYYEQYF
many,TRBJ2-7,TRBV20-1,TRBD2,TGCAGTGCTCCTTGGACTAGCGGGCAGGGTAACGGCGAGCAGTACTTC,CSAPWTSGQGNGEQYF